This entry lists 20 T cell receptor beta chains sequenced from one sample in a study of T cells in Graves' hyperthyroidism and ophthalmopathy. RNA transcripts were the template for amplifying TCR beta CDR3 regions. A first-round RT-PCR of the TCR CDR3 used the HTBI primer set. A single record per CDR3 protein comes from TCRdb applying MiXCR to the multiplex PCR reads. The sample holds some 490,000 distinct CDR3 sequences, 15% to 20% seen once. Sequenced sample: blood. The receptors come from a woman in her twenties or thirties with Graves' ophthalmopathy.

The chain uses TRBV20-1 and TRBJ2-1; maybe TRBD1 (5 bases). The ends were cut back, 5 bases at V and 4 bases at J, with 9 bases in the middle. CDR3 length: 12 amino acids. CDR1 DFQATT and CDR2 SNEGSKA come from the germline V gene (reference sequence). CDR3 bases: TGCAGTGCTTTTGACAGTTACAATGAGCAGTTCTTC. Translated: CSAFDSYNEQFF.

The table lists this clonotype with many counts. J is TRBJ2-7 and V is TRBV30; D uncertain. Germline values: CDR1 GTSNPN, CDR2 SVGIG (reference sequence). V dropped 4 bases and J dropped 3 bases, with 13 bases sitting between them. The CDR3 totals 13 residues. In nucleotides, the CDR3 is TGTGCCTGGACCCCCTCTGGTATCTACGAGCAGTACTTC. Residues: CAWTPSGIYEQYF. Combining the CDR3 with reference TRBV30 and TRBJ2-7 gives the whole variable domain SQTIHQWPATLVQPVGSPLSLECTVEGTSNPNLYWYRQAAGRGLQLLFYSVGIGQISSEVPQNLSASRPQDRQFILSSKKLLLSDSGFYLCAWTPSGIYEQYFGPGTRLTVT.

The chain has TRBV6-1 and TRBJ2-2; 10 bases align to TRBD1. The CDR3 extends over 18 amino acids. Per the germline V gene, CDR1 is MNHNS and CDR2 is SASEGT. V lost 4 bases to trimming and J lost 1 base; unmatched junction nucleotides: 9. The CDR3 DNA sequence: TGTGCCAGCAGTGTAAACCCCGGGACAGGGGTGAACACCGGGGAGCTGTTTTTT. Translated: CASSVNPGTGVNTGELFF.

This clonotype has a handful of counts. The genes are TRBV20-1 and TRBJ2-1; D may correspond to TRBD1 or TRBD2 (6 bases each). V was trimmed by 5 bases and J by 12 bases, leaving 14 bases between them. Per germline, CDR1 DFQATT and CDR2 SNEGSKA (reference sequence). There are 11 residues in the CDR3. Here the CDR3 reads CSASDGGGQFF. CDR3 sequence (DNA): TGCAGTGCTTCCGACGGGGGCGGGCAGTTCTTC.

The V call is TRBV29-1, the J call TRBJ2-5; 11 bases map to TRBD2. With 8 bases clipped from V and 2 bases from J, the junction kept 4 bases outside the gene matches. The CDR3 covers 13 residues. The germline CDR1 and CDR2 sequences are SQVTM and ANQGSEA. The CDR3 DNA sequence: TGCAGCACGGGACTAGCGGTTCAAGAGACCCAGTACTTC. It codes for CSTGLAVQETQYF.

The chain's CDR3 is CASSVDPSGSQKETQYF. For the CDR3, the DNA is TGTGCCAGCAGCGTAGATCCTAGCGGGAGCCAGAAAGAGACCCAGTACTTC. The chain combines TRBV9 with TRBJ2-5; TRBD2 matches at 10 bases. Looked up from germline, CDR1 is SGDLS and CDR2 is YYNGEE. V lost 0 bases and J lost 3; bases outside the gene matches: 8. The CDR3 is 17 residues long. Variable domain in full (rest from reference TRBV9 and TRBJ2-5): DSGVTQTPKHLITATGQRVTLRCSPRSGDLSVYWYQQSLDQGLQFLIQYYNGEERAKGNILERFSAQQFPDLHSELNLSSLELGDSALYFCASSVDPSGSQKETQYFGPGTRLLVL.

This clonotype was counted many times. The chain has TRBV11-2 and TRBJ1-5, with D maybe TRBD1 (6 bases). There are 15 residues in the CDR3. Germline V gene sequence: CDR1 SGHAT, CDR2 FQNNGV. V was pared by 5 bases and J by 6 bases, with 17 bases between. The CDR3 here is CASSPLRGGGQPQHF. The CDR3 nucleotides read TGTGCCAGCAGCCCCCTCCGAGGGGGAGGTCAGCCCCAGCATTTT.

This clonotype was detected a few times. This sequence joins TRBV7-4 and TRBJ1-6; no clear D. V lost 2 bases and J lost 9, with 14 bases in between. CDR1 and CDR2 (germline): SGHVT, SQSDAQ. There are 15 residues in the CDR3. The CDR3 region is CASSLKLPHRSPLHF. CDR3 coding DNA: TGTGCCAGCAGCTTAAAGCTCCCTCACCGTTCACCCCTCCACTTT.

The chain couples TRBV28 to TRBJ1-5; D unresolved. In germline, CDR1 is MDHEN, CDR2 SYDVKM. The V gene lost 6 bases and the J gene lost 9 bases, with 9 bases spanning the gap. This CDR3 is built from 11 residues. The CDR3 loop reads CASSPGGPQHF. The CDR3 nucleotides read TGTGCCAGCAGCCCCGGAGGGCCCCAGCATTTT.

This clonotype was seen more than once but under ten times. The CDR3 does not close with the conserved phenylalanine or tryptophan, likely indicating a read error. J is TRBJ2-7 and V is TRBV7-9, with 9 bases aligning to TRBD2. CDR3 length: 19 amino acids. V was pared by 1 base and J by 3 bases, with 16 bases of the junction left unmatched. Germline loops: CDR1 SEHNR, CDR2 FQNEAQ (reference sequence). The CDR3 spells CASSLENWDSGSIYYEQYS. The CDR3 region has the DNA TGTGCCAGCAGCTTAGAGAATTGGGATAGCGGGAGCATCTACTACGAGCAGTACTCC.

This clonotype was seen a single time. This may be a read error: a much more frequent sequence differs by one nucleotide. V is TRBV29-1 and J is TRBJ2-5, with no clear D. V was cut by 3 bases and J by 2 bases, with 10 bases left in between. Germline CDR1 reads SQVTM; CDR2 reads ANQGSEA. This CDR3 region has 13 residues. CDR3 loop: CSVESSEQETQYF. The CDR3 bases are TGCAGCGTTGAGTCGAGCGAACAAGAGACCCAGTACTTC.

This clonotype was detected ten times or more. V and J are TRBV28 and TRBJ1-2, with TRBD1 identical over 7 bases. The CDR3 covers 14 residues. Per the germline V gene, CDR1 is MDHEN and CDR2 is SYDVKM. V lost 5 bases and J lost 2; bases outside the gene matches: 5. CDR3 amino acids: CASSVLGGNYGYTF. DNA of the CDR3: TGTGCCAGCAGTGTCTTAGGGGGCAACTATGGCTACACCTTC.

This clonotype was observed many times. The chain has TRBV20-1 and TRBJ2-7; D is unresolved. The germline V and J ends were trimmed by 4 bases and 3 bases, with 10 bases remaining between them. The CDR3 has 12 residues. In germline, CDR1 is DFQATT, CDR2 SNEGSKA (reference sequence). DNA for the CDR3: TGCAGTGCTACTCCCAATGACTACGAGCAGTACTTC. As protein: CSATPNDYEQYF.

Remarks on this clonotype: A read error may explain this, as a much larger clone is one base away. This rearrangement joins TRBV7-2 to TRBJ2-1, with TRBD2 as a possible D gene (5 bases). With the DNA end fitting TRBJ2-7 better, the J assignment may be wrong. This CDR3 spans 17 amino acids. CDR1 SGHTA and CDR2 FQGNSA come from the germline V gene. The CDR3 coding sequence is TGTGCCAGCAGCTTAGGAGGGTATAGTGCGGTATACAATGAGCAGTACTTC. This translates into CASSLGGYSAVYNEQYF.

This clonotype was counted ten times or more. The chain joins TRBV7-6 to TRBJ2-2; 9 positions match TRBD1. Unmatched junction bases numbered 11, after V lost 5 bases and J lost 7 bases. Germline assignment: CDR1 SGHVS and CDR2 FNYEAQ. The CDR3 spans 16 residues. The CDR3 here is CASSPYGQGKGGELFF. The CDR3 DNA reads TGTGCCAGCAGCCCTTACGGACAGGGGAAGGGCGGGGAGCTGTTTTTT. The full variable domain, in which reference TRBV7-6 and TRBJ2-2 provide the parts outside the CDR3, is GAGVSQSPRYKVTKRGQDVALRCDPISGHVSLYWYRQALGQGPEFLTYFNYEAQQDKSGLPNDRFSAERPEGSISTLTIQRTEQRDSAMYRCASSPYGQGKGGELFFGEGSRLTVL.

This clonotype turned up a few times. CDR3 in amino acids: CSARDDREFSSYNSPLHF. In DNA form, the CDR3 reads TGCAGTGCTAGAGATGACAGGGAGTTCAGCTCCTATAATTCACCCCTCCACTTT. The chain couples TRBV20-1 to TRBJ1-6; 7 bases align to TRBD1. This CDR3 comprises 18 residues. Trimming removed 0 bases from V and 0 bases from J; junction bases left unmatched: 8. The germline V gene has CDR1 DFQATT and CDR2 SNEGSKA (reference sequence).

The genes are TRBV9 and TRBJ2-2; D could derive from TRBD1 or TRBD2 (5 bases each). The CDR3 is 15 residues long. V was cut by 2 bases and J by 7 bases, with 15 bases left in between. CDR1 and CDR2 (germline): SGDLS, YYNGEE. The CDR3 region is CASSVTREGGGELFF. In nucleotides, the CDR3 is TGTGCCAGCAGCGTCACCAGGGAAGGAGGCGGGGAGCTGTTTTTT.

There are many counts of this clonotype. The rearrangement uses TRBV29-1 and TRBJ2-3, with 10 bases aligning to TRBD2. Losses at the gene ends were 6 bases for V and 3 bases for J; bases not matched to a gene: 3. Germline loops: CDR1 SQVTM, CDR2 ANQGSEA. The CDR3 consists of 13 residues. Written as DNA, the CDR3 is TGCAGCGTGGCTAGCGGGAGTACAGATACGCAGTATTTT. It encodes CSVASGSTDTQYF.

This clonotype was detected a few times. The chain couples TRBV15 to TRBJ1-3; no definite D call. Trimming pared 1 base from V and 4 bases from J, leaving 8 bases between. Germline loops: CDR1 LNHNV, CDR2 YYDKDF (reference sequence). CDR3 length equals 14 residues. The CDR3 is CATSRGSSGNTIYF. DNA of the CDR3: TGTGCCACCAGCAGAGGATCTTCCGGAAACACCATATATTTT.

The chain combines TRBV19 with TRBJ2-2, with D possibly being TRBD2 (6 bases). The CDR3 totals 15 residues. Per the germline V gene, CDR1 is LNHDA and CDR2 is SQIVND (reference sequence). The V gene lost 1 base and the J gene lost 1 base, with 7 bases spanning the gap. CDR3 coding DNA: TGTGCCAGTAGTATAGGGGAGGTGAACACCGGGGAGCTGTTTTTT. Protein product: CASSIGEVNTGELFF. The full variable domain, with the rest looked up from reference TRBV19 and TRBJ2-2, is DGGITQSPKYLFRKEGQNVTLSCEQNLNHDAMYWYRQDPGQGLRLIYYSQIVNDFQKGDIAEGYSVSREKKESFPLTVTSAQKNPTAFYLCASSIGEVNTGELFFGEGSRLTVL.